This T cell receptor beta chain was sequenced in a study of radiotherapy plus CTLA-4 blockade in lung cancer. Study-wide results and limits: After treatment with radiotherapy plus ipilimumab, TCR clones that came from the tumor expanded in blood.

The germline V gene encodes CDR1 SGHTA and CDR2 FQGNSA. The V gene lost 6 bases and the J gene lost 0 bases, with 9 bases spanning the gap. This CDR3 has 14 residues. Profiled with immunoSEQ multiplex PCR; TCRdb holds only in-frame clones, not every one. The sample contains about 51,000 clones, 77% of which appear only once. This clone appeared a single time. The antigen is not known. The receptor comes from a human donor with non-small cell lung cancer whose response to radiotherapy plus ipilimumab could not be evaluated. The J gene is TRBJ1-3, the V gene TRBV7-2, with D unresolved. The specimen was peripheral blood, collected from a patient treated with radiotherapy plus ipilimumab. The CDR3 region has the DNA TGTGCCAGCAGTCCCCGGAGCTCTGGAAACACCATATATTTT. This translates into CASSPRSSGNTIYF.